A single sample gave rise to the 30 T cell receptor beta chains below, sequenced in a study of T cells in Graves' hyperthyroidism and ophthalmopathy. Researchers amplified the TCR beta CDR3 regions from RNA transcripts. First-round RT-PCR with HTBI primers amplified the TCR CDR3 region. TCRdb re-called the multiplex PCR reads through MiXCR, storing one row per CDR3 protein. The data hold some 720,000 distinct CDR3 sequences, with around 15% observed a single time. Sequencing used blood. All receptors derive from a man aged 18 to 30 with Graves' hyperthyroidism.

The chain combines TRBV30 with TRBJ2-1; 13 nucleotides align to TRBD2. The CDR3 runs 17 residues. Germline CDR1 is GTSNPN and CDR2 is SVGIG (reference sequence). The junction had 11 bases not matched to a gene; V was cut back by 7 bases and J by 2 bases. The chain's CDR3 is CALGTSGKMATYNEQFF. Here the CDR3 DNA reads TGTGCCTTAGGGACTAGCGGGAAAATGGCCACCTACAATGAGCAGTTCTTC.

The sample holds a few counts of this clonotype. The chain has TRBV27 and TRBJ2-1, with D perhaps matching TRBD1 or TRBD2 (5 bases each). Germline V CDR1 and CDR2: MNHEY, SMNVEV (reference sequence). The CDR3 consists of 12 residues. The V end was cut by 8 bases, the J end by 14 bases, with 19 bases between. The CDR3 spells CASAQTGTDKFF. The CDR3 DNA sequence: TGTGCCAGCGCTCAAACCGGGACCGATAAGTTCTTC.

This clonotype was detected many times. CDR3 protein: CASSPGQSFNEQFF. DNA of the CDR3: TGTGCCAGCAGCCCTGGACAGTCGTTCAATGAGCAGTTCTTC. The rearrangement joins TRBV28 to TRBJ2-1, with D possibly being TRBD1 (6 bases). Trimming cost V 6 bases and J 6 bases, with 15 bases left between them. Germline CDR1 reads MDHEN; CDR2 reads SYDVKM. The CDR3 covers 14 residues.

This clonotype has ten or more counts. The chain employs TRBV7-2 and TRBJ2-7; tentatively, D is TRBD1 (5 bases). This CDR3 contains 14 residues. Per germline, CDR1 SGHTA and CDR2 FQGNSA. V was pared by 2 bases and J by 6 bases, with 14 bases between. The CDR3 spells CASSLQGLSFEQYF. The CDR3 region has the DNA TGTGCCAGCAGCTTACAGGGTTTAAGCTTCGAGCAGTACTTC.

The V call is TRBV6-5, the J call TRBJ2-5, with D possibly matching TRBD1 (6 bases). The CDR3 is 14 residues long. CDR1 and CDR2 from the germline V gene are MNHEY and SVGAGI. V was trimmed by 0 bases and J by 6 bases, leaving 11 bases between them. The CDR3 DNA follows: TGTGCCAGCAGTTACTCGGCAGGGGTGAAGACCCAGTACTTC. As protein: CASSYSAGVKTQYF.

This clonotype has at least ten counts. The V and J genes are TRBV11-2 and TRBJ2-7; D not certain. This CDR3 has 13 residues. Trimming shortened V by 5 bases and J by 3 bases, and 11 bases separated the two germline ends. Germline V CDR1 and CDR2: SGHAT, FQNNGV. For the CDR3, the DNA is TGTGCCAGCAGCCCACCTGTCGACTACGAGCAGTACTTC. Protein: CASSPPVDYEQYF.

This clonotype was detected many times. The CDR3 loop is CASSLSQGRSRQTQYF. The CDR3 DNA sequence: TGTGCCAGCAGTTTATCGCAGGGGCGCAGCCGACAGACCCAGTACTTC. The chain combines TRBV27 with TRBJ2-5; a possible D gene is TRBD1 (6 bases). Trimming shortened V by 0 bases and J by 6 bases, and 17 bases separated the two germline ends. The CDR3 runs to 16 residues. CDR1 and CDR2 from the germline V gene are MNHEY and SMNVEV (reference sequence).

This clonotype showed up many times. The gene calls are TRBV30 and TRBJ2-7, with D perhaps TRBD2 (6 bases). Germline V gene data show CDR1 as GTSNPN and CDR2 as SVGIG (reference sequence). V lost 1 base, J lost 3 bases, and 13 bases lay in between. This CDR3 is 14 amino acids long. The CDR3 loop reads CAWSGGRTLYEQYF. Here the CDR3 DNA reads TGTGCCTGGAGTGGAGGGAGGACCCTCTACGAGCAGTACTTC.

The genes are TRBV28 and TRBJ2-3; possible D gene TRBD2, 6 bases. This CDR3 spans 17 amino acids. Trimming removed 3 bases at V and 2 bases at J, with 18 bases between. Germline assignment: CDR1 MDHEN and CDR2 SYDVKM. The CDR3 region is CASSLDTSSPVTDTQYF. The CDR3 DNA reads as TGTGCCAGCAGTTTGGATACTAGCTCACCCGTCACAGATACGCAGTATTTT.

The chain uses TRBV2 and TRBJ1-5; possible D gene TRBD1, 6 bases. Germline V gives CDR1 SNHLY, CDR2 FYNNEI. The CDR3 runs 14 residues. Trimming took 6 bases from V and 3 from J, leaving 12 bases between them. This CDR3 reads CASRPGDLNQPQHF. In DNA form, the CDR3 reads TGTGCCAGCAGACCAGGGGACCTCAATCAGCCCCAGCATTTT.

This clonotype was found many times. This rearrangement joins TRBV27 to TRBJ2-7; TRBD2 matches 13 bases. Germline lookup yields CDR1 MNHEY and CDR2 SMNVEV (reference sequence). Unmatched junction bases numbered 8, after V lost 5 bases and J lost 7 bases. The CDR3 consists of 15 residues. CDR3 sequence: CASSPRTSGSSEQYF. The CDR3, as DNA: TGTGCCAGCAGTCCCAGGACTAGCGGGAGTAGTGAGCAGTACTTC.

This clonotype occurred a few times. The chain couples TRBV27 to TRBJ2-7; tentative D call: TRBD1 (6 bases). With 7 bases removed from V and 3 bases from J, the gap between germline ends came to 10 bases. CDR1 MNHEY and CDR2 SMNVEV come from the germline V gene (reference sequence). The CDR3 is 12 residues long. Here the CDR3 DNA reads TGTGCCAGCACCCCCAGGGGCTACGAGCAGTACTTC. Its translation: CASTPRGYEQYF.

A few counts support this clonotype. The genes are TRBV5-1 and TRBJ2-2; TRBD2 matches 7 bases. V was clipped by 3 bases and J by 5 bases; unmatched bases: 13. The CDR3 is 17 residues long. CDR1 and CDR2 (germline): SGHRS, YFSETQ. The CDR3 coding sequence is TGCGCCAGCAGCTCCCGGGGTAGCGGGCCAGCTACCGGGGAGCTGTTTTTT. Protein product: CASSSRGSGPATGELFF.

About this clonotype: A junction boundary mismatches the germline segment, possibly from a read error. CDR3 region: CSVDGGWGAEASF. CDR3 bases: TGCAGCGTTGATGGGGGTTGGGGCGCTGAAGCTTCCTTT. The chain joins TRBV29-1 to TRBJ1-1, with D perhaps matching TRBD1 (5 bases). The CDR3 consists of 13 residues. CDR1 is SQVTM and CDR2 is ANQGSEA in the germline V gene.

In its sample, this clonotype was seen a few times. The CDR3 protein is CASSPYLSNEQFF. The CDR3 nucleotides are TGTGCCAGCAGCCCATACCTTTCTAATGAGCAGTTCTTC. This chain connects TRBV7-3 to TRBJ2-1; D gene unclear. CDR1 is SGHTA and CDR2 is FQGTGA in the germline V gene. This CDR3 is 13 amino acids long. V was cut by 5 bases and J by 7 bases, with 12 bases left in between.

This chain uses TRBV5-8 with TRBJ2-7, with 9 bases identical to TRBD2. The germline V gene has CDR1 SGHTS and CDR2 YDEGEE. The CDR3 has 15 residues. V lost 5 bases to trimming and J lost 6 bases; unmatched junction nucleotides: 12. Written as DNA, the CDR3 is TGTGCCAGCAGTTGGTCTAGCGGGATGAGGGCCGAGCAGTACTTC. Translated: CASSWSSGMRAEQYF.

The V and J genes are TRBV20-1 and TRBJ1-5, with 9 nucleotides matching TRBD1. CDR1 and CDR2 from the germline V gene are DFQATT and SNEGSKA (reference sequence). The CDR3 sequence is 16 residues long. The ends lost 4 bases at V and 4 bases at J; junction bases unmatched: 11. The CDR3 DNA is TGCAGTGCTAATTCACCGGGACAGGGAGGGAATCAGCCCCAGCATTTT. It specifies CSANSPGQGGNQPQHF.

V and J are TRBV6-1 and TRBJ2-2; TRBD1 aligns across 9 bases. Per the germline V gene, CDR1 is MNHNS and CDR2 is SASEGT. CDR3 length: 14 amino acids. After removal of 7 bases from V and 3 bases from J, the junction contained 3 bases not matched to a gene. CDR3 in amino acids: CASTRTGDTGELFF. The CDR3 DNA follows: TGTGCCAGCACGAGGACAGGGGACACCGGGGAGCTGTTTTTT.

This clonotype turned up a few times. The CDR3 loop is CASSLVLAGEREQFF. Here the CDR3 DNA reads TGTGCCAGCAGCTTAGTACTAGCGGGAGAACGTGAGCAGTTCTTC. The rearrangement joins TRBV7-9 to TRBJ2-1; 11 bases line up with TRBD2. V gave up 1 base and J gave up 9 bases; unmatched junction bases: 5. CDR1 is SEHNR and CDR2 is FQNEAQ in the germline V gene (reference sequence). The CDR3 covers 15 residues. Together with reference TRBV7-9 and TRBJ2-1, the CDR3 gives the full variable domain: DTGVSQNPRHKITKRGQNVTFRCDPISEHNRLYWYRQTLGQGPEFLTYFQNEAQLEKSRLLSDRFSAERPKGSFSTLEIQRTEQGDSAMYLCASSLVLAGEREQFFGPGTRLTVL.

This clonotype appeared a few times. The chain uses TRBV7-9 and TRBJ2-7, with D perhaps TRBD2 (5 bases). V was clipped by 1 base and J by 0 bases, with 13 bases between them. The CDR3 length is 16 residues. CDR1 is SEHNR and CDR2 is FQNEAQ in the germline V gene (reference sequence). The CDR3 protein is CASSLVTDWSSYEQYF. In nucleotides, the CDR3 is TGTGCCAGCAGCTTAGTAACGGACTGGAGCTCCTACGAGCAGTACTTC.

This clonotype was seen more than once but under ten times. The V and J genes are TRBV24-1 and TRBJ2-1, with 7 bases identical to TRBD1. Germline V gives CDR1 KGHDR, CDR2 SFDVKD. The J segment lost 5 bases and the V segment lost 4 bases, leaving 4 bases of the junction unmatched. The CDR3 runs to 14 residues. This CDR3 reads CATSDPDRHNEQFF. CDR3 DNA sequence: TGTGCCACCAGTGACCCGGACAGGCACAATGAGCAGTTCTTC.

At least ten counts were recorded for this clonotype. The chain links TRBV7-9 to TRBJ2-2, with 7 positions matching TRBD2. The CDR3 is 17 amino acids. In germline, CDR1 is SEHNR, CDR2 FQNEAQ (reference sequence). The ends lost 4 bases at V and 4 bases at J; junction bases unmatched: 12. The CDR3 is CASSSLGRESSTGELFF. The CDR3 region has the DNA TGTGCCAGCAGCTCCCTGGGGCGGGAGTCGAGCACCGGGGAGCTGTTTTTT.

The chain uses TRBV19 and TRBJ1-5; possibly TRBD1 for D (6 bases). Germline values: CDR1 LNHDA, CDR2 SQIVND (reference sequence). V was trimmed by 9 bases and J by 0 bases, leaving 15 bases between them. The CDR3 spans 15 residues. CDR3: CARKQGLHSNQPQHF. The DNA for the CDR3 is TGTGCCAGAAAACAGGGACTCCATAGCAATCAGCCCCAGCATTTT.

The chain employs TRBV3-1 and TRBJ1-1, with a weak D call TRBD1 (5 bases). Germline V gives CDR1 LGHDT, CDR2 YNNKEL (reference sequence). The CDR3 is 12 amino acids. V was trimmed by 1 base and J by 8 bases, leaving 8 bases between them. CDR3: CASSQGEGEAFF. CDR3 nucleotides: TGTGCCAGCAGCCAAGGGGAGGGGGAAGCTTTCTTT.

For this clonotype: A much larger clonotype is one base distant, so this may be a read error. The gene calls are TRBV7-9 and TRBJ2-1; TRBD2 aligns across 9 bases. Germline V gene sequence: CDR1 SEHNR, CDR2 FQNEAQ (reference sequence). Germline trimming cut 8 bases from V and 1 base from J; bases unmatched to any gene: 9. CDR3 length: 16 residues. The CDR3 region has the DNA TGTGCCAGCGGCCCATTAGCGGGAGAGTCCTACAATGAGCAGTTCTTC. Translating it yields CASGPLAGESYNEQFF.

This clonotype was seen many times. The chain links TRBV20-1 to TRBJ2-1; 9 bases map to TRBD2. The J segment lost 9 bases and the V segment lost 3 bases, leaving 9 bases of the junction unmatched. Germline V gives CDR1 DFQATT, CDR2 SNEGSKA (reference sequence). The CDR3 sequence is 14 residues long. DNA for the CDR3: TGCAGTGCTAGGGTGGCTAGCGGGATAGGTGAGCAGTTCTTC. This gives the protein CSARVASGIGEQFF.

J is TRBJ2-3 and V is TRBV20-1; TRBD2 aligns across 7 bases. The trim removed 6 bases at V and 4 bases at J, leaving 13 bases unmatched. Germline CDR1 DFQATT, CDR2 SNEGSKA (reference sequence). CDR3 size: 15 residues. CDR3 in amino acids: CSALSGRASADTQYF. The DNA of the CDR3 is TGCAGTGCCCTTTCTGGGAGGGCCTCAGCAGATACGCAGTATTTT.

This chain joins TRBV19 and TRBJ2-5; D unresolved. Trimming took off 6 bases at V and 1 base at J, with 12 bases between the two ends. The CDR3 length is 14 residues. Germline lookup yields CDR1 LNHDA and CDR2 SQIVND (reference sequence). DNA for the CDR3: TGTGCCAGTAGGAGGACGGATTCCCAAGAGACCCAGTACTTC. Encoded protein: CASRRTDSQETQYF.

This clonotype was detected many times. This chain joins TRBV3-1 and TRBJ1-5; D gene unclear. The germline V and J ends were trimmed by 1 base and 8 bases, with 12 bases remaining between them. There are 14 residues in the CDR3. Germline-derived CDR1 and CDR2 are LGHDT and YNNKEL (reference sequence). This CDR3 is CASSQGVTSKPQHF. DNA for the CDR3: TGTGCCAGCAGCCAAGGGGTGACGTCTAAGCCCCAGCATTTT.

This rearrangement joins TRBV6-2 or TRBV6-3 to TRBJ2-2; D might be TRBD2 (6 bases). The germline V gene encodes CDR1 MNHEY and CDR2 SVGEGT. The CDR3 covers 19 residues. V lost 10 bases to trimming and J lost 1 base, with 28 bases between them. The CDR3 DNA sequence: TGTGCCACCGCATGGCGGGACCCTCCTCTTATCTTGAACACCGGGGAGCTGTTTTTT. This encodes CATAWRDPPLILNTGELFF.